This passage covers 5 T cell receptor beta chains from one sample sequenced in a study of T cell clonotyping in hematopoietic cell transplantation. Regarding time point: recipient sample about 28 days before transplant, after cytoreduction. Measured with immunoSEQ multiplex PCR; TCRdb has only the in-frame clones, and not every one. This table has about 28,000 clones, roughly 91% appearing once. This specimen consisted of peripheral blood mononuclear cells, obtained before stem cell transplant. Receptor source: a man in his forties or fifties with acute myeloid leukemia. Some clones in this sample may be carry-over from other donors' samples.

This chain links TRBV2 with TRBJ2-2; D is perhaps TRBD1 or TRBD2 (5 bases each). V shed 5 bases and J shed 3 bases, with 13 bases lying between them. The CDR3 is 15 amino acids. Per germline, CDR1 SNHLY and CDR2 FYNNEI. In nucleotides, the CDR3 is TGTGCCAGCAGTCTAACCGGGACCTACACCGGGGAGCTGTTTTTT. Protein: CASSLTGTYTGELFF.

Comments on this clone: Germline is not matched at one junction end, which may reflect a read error. The rearrangement joins TRBV28 to TRBJ1-5; 9 bases fit TRBD1. This CDR3 spans 14 amino acids. Germline CDR1 is MDHEN and CDR2 is SYDVKM. CDR3 region: CAGRGQGSNQPQHF. The CDR3 DNA reads as TGTGCCGGCAGAGGACAGGGGAGCAATCAGCCCCAGCATTTT.

V usage is TRBV7-2 and J usage is TRBJ2-2; D perhaps matches TRBD2 (7 bases). The germline V gene encodes CDR1 SGHTA and CDR2 FQGNSA. V lost 10 bases, J lost 3 bases, and 15 bases lay in between. The CDR3 contains 14 residues. The CDR3 region has the DNA TGTGCCACTTATCCGGGGGGCTACACCGGGGAGCTGTTTTTT. Protein product: CATYPGGYTGELFF.

This chain uses TRBV2 with TRBJ1-4; D is unclear. V was trimmed by 5 bases and J by 8 bases, leaving 15 bases between them. The CDR3 sequence is 14 residues long. Germline V gene data show CDR1 as SNHLY and CDR2 as FYNNEI. CDR3 sequence: CASSTEGFGEKLFF. The DNA of the CDR3 is TGTGCCAGCAGTACTGAGGGCTTCGGGGAAAAACTGTTTTTT.

The chain employs TRBV28 and TRBJ1-4; 10 positions agree with TRBD1. Trimming removed 5 bases from V and 5 bases from J; junction bases left unmatched: 5. CDR1 and CDR2 from the germline V gene are MDHEN and SYDVKM. The CDR3 is 15 amino acids. CDR3 nucleotide sequence: TGTGCCAGCAGTACAACGGACAGGGGGAATGAAAAACTGTTTTTT. This gives the protein CASSTTDRGNEKLFF.